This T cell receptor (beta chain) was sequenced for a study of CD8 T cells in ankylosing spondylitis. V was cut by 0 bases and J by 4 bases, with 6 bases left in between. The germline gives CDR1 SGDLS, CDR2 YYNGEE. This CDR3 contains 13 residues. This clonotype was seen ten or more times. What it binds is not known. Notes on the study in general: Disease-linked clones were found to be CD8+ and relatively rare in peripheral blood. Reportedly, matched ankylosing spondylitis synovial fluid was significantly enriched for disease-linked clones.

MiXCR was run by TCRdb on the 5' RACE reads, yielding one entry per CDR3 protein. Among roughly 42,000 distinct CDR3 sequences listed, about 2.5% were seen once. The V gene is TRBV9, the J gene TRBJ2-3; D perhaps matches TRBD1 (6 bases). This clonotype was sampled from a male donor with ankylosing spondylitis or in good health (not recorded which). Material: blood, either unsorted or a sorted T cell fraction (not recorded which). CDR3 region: CASSVGGPDTQYF. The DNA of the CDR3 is TGTGCCAGCAGCGTAGGGGGGCCAGATACGCAGTATTTT. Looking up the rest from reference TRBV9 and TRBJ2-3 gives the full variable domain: DSGVTQTPKHLITATGQRVTLRCSPRSGDLSVYWYQQSLDQGLQFLIQYYNGEERAKGNILERFSAQQFPDLHSELNLSSLELGDSALYFCASSVGGPDTQYFGPGTRLTVL.